The clone carrying this T cell receptor beta chain was detected only a few times. Its antigen is currently unknown. Measured with immunoSEQ multiplex PCR; TCRdb has only the in-frame clones, and not every one. The sample shows about 200,000 clones, approximately 82% of them seen only once. This sample is drawn from a study of cytomegalovirus exposure and HLA in healthy donors. General study results and limits: In vitro confirmation showed a few CMV-associated chains to be CMV antigen specific. Rarity characterized most TCR sequences, yet some public TCRs appeared in many donors. Investigators reported fewer than 200 TCR beta chains as tied to cytomegalovirus.

CDR1 is SGDLS and CDR2 is YYNGEE in the germline V gene. This CDR3 is 16 amino acids long. Trimming cost V 1 base and J 3 bases, with 13 bases left between them. This sequence joins TRBV9 and TRBJ2-2; tentative D call: TRBD2 (5 bases). Specimen: PBMCs. This sequence was found in a woman in her twenties or thirties in good health and CMV-seropositive. The CDR3 DNA is TGTGCCAGCAGCGTAACTGTGGGAGTACACACCGGGGAGCTGTTTTTT. This encodes CASSVTVGVHTGELFF. Based on the CDR3 plus reference TRBV9 and TRBJ2-2, the full variable domain is DSGVTQTPKHLITATGQRVTLRCSPRSGDLSVYWYQQSLDQGLQFLIQYYNGEERAKGNILERFSAQQFPDLHSELNLSSLELGDSALYFCASSVTVGVHTGELFFGEGSRLTVL.